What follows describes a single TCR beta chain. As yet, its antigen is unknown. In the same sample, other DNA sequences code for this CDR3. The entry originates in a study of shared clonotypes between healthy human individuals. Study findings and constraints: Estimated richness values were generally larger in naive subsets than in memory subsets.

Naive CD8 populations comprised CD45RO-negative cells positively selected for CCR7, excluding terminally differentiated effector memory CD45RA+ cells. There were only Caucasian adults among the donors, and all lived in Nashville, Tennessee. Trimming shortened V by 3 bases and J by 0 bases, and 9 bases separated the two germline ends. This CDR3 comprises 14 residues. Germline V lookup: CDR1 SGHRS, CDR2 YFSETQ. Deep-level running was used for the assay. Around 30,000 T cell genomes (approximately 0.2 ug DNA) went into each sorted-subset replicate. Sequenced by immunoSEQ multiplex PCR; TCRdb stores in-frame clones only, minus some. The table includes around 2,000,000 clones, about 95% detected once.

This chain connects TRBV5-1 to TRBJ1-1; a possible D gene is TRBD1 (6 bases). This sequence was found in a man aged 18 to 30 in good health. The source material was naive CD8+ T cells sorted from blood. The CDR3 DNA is TGCGCCAGCAGCTACCGACAGGTGAACACTGAAGCTTTCTTT. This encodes CASSYRQVNTEAFF.